The clone carrying this T cell receptor (beta chain) was observed a handful of times. This CDR3 region has 11 residues. V was pared by 11 bases and J by 5 bases, with 2 bases of the junction left unmatched. Per the germline V gene, CDR1 is MDHEN and CDR2 is SYDVKM. As for the donors, each was a healthy bone marrow donor. The sample originates from a study of cytomegalovirus exposure and HLA in healthy donors. The PCR ran on 60 Vbeta and 13 Jbeta primers. Sequencing used immunoSEQ multiplex PCR; TCRdb keeps in-frame clones, though not all of them. The data contain about 88,000 clones, 65% to 80% of them singletons.

This TCR came from a woman between 18 and 30 years old in good health and CMV-seropositive. The rearrangement joins TRBV28 to TRBJ1-4, with 7 nucleotides matching TRBD1. The specimen sequenced was PBMCs. CDR3 bases: TGTGCCTCCAGGGGGAATGAAAAACTGTTTTTT. Protein: CASRGNEKLFF.